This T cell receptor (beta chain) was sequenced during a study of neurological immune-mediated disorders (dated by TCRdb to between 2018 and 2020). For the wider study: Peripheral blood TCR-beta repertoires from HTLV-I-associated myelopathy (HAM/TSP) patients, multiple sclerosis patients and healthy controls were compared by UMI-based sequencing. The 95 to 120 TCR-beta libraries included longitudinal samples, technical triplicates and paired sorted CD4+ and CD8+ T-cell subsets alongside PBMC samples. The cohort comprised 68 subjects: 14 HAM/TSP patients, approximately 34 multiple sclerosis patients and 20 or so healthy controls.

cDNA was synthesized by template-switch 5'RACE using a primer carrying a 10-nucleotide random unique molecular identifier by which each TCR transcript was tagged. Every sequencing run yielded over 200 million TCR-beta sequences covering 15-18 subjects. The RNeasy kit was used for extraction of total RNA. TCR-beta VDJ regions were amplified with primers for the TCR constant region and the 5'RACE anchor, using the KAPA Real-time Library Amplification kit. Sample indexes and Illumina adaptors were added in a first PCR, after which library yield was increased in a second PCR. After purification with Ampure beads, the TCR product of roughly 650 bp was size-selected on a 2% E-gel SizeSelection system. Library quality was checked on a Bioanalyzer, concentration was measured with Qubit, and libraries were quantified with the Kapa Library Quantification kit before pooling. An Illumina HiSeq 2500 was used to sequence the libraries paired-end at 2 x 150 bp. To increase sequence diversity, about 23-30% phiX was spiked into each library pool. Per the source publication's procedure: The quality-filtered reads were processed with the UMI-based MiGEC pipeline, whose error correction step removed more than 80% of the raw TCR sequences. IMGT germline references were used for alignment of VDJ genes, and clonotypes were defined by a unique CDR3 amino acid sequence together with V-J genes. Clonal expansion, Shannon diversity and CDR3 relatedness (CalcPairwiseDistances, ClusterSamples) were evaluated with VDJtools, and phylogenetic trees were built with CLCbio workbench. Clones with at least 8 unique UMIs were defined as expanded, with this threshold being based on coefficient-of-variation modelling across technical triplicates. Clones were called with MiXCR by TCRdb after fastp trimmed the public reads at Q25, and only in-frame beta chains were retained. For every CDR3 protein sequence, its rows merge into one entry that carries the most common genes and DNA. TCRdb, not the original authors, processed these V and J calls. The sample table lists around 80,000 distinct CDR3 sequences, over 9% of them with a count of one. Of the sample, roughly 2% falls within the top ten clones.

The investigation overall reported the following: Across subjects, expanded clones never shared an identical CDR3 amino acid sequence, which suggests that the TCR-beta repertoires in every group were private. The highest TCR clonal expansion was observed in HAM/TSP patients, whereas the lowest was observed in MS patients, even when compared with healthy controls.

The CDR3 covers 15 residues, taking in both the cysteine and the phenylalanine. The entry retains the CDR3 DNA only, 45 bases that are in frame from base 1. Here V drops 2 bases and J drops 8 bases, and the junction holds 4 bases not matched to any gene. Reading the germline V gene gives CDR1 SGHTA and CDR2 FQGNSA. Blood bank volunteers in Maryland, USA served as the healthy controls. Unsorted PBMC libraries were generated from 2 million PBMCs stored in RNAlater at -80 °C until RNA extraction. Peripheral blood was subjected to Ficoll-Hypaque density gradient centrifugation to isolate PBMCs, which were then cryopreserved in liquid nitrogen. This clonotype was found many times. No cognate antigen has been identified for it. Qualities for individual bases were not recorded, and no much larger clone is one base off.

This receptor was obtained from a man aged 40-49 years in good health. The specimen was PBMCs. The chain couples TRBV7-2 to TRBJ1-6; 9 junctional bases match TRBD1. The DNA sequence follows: TGTGCCAGCAGCTTAAAGGGACAGGGTTATTCACCCCTCCACTTT. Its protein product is CASSLKGQGYSPLHF.